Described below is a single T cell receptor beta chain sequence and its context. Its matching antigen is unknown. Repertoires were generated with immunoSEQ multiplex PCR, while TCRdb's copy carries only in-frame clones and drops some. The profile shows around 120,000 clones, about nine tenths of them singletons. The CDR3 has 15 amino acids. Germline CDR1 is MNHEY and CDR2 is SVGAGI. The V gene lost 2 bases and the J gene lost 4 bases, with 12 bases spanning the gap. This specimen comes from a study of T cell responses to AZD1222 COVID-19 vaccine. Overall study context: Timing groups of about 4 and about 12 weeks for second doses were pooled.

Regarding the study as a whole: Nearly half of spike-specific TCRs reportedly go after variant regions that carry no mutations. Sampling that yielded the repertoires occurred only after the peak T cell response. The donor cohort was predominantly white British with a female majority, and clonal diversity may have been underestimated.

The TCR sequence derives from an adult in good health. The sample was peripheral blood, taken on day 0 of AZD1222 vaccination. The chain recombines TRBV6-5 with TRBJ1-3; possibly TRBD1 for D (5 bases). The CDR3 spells CASSYDGADGNTIYF. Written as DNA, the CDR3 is TGTGCCAGCAGTTACGACGGGGCAGACGGAAACACCATATATTTT.